This T cell receptor (beta chain) was captured in a study of Ad26.COV2.S vaccination and SARS-CoV-2 variants. About the research overall: The study gave Ad26.COV2.S intramuscularly, once or twice 56 days apart.

Findings and caveats of the study: Substantial breadth in spike-specific CD8+ and CD4+ T cell responses was reportedly seen after vaccination. Total T cell responses were possibly underestimated by TCR breadth and depth analyses.

The repertoire was sequenced with immunoSEQ multiplex PCR; TCRdb's copy has only in-frame clones and lacks some. This repertoire shows around 300,000 clones, 90% found once; its top ten account for about 5.4%. With 5 bases clipped from V and 5 bases from J, the junction kept 15 bases outside the gene matches. The CDR3 has 18 residues. Germline V CDR1 and CDR2: SGHTA, FQGNSA. As for treatment: around 19 received Ad26.COV2.S at low or high dose, single or two shots; several received placebo; per-sample allocation not given. Collection of the samples took place on day 63 after the first injection of vaccine or placebo. Expression of Wuhan-strain SARS-CoV-2 spike came from the Ad26 vector that formed the vaccine. In this sample, this clone turned up a few times. The antigen remains undetermined.

This sequence originates from a person aged 18-65 years who received the Ad26.COV2.S COVID-19 vaccine or a placebo. The sample here was peripheral blood, taken in a trial of Ad26.COV2.S vaccine versus placebo. The chain has TRBV7-2 and TRBJ2-5, with 12 bases that match TRBD2. The CDR3 nucleotides are TGTGCCAGCAGCGTATCACCCTCTAGCGGGAGGGCCCGGGAGACCCAGTACTTC. Translated: CASSVSPSSGRARETQYF.